The clone carrying this T cell receptor (beta chain) turned up a few times. Its antigen is currently unknown. V was trimmed by 6 bases and J by 7 bases, leaving 18 bases between them. Germline V gene lookup returns CDR1 ENHRY and CDR2 SYGVKD. The CDR3 consists of 14 residues. This entry belongs to a study of blood T cells in healthy people across ages. General study results and limits: Higher naive T cell percentage went strongly together with higher TCR beta diversity. Per million T cells, TCR beta diversity dropped about linearly as age rose. From one million sequenced T cells, diversity estimates were lower bounds.

A sample-barcoded 5' primer and a J-beta primer mix were used in a second PCR of roughly 7 to 11 cycles. TCRdb processed the 5' RACE reads anew with MiXCR; each CDR3 protein has one entry. The sample records roughly 570,000 distinct CDR3 sequences, 25% to 30% being singletons. This clonotype originated in a woman aged 70-85 years in good health. The sequenced sample consisted of blood. The chain employs TRBV10-3 and TRBJ1-2; a weak D match, TRBD1 (5 bases). The CDR3 DNA is TGTGCCATCAGACCAACACAGGAGGGCGGTGGCTACACCTTC. Its protein is CAIRPTQEGGGYTF.